This T cell receptor beta chain was identified in a study of blood T cell repertoires in COVID-19. Turning to the study itself: Some COVID-19 samples were acute and others convalescent; all came from the United States, Italy and Spain.

Only in-frame clones appear in the TCRdb table, and some are missing; sequencing was by immunoSEQ multiplex PCR. The table includes about 300,000 clones, approximately 86% detected once. V lost 4 bases and J 0 bases, leaving 10 bases between the germline ends. The CDR3 spans 16 residues. The germline CDR1 and CDR2 sequences are SGHTA and FQGNSA. The source of this sequence is a man between 70 and 80 years old with acute or convalescent COVID-19. The V and J genes are TRBV7-2 and TRBJ1-6; D uncertain. The sample comprised peripheral blood. CDR3 in DNA: TGTGCCAGCAGCTACCGGGTCAGCTCCTATAATTCACCCCTCCACTTT. This gives the protein CASSYRVSSYNSPLHF.